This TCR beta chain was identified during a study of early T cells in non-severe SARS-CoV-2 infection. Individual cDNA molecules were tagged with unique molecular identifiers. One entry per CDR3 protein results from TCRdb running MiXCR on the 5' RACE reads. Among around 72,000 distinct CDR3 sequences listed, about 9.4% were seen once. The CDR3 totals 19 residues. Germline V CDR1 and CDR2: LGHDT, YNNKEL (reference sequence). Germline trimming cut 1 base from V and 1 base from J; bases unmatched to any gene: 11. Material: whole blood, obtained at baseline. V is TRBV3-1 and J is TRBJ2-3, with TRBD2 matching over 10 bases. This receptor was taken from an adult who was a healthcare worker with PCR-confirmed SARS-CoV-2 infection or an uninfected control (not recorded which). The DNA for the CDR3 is TGTGCCAGCAGCCAAGTAAGAGGTCTAGCGGGGGTTCGCACAGATACGCAGTATTTT. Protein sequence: CASSQVRGLAGVRTDTQYF.